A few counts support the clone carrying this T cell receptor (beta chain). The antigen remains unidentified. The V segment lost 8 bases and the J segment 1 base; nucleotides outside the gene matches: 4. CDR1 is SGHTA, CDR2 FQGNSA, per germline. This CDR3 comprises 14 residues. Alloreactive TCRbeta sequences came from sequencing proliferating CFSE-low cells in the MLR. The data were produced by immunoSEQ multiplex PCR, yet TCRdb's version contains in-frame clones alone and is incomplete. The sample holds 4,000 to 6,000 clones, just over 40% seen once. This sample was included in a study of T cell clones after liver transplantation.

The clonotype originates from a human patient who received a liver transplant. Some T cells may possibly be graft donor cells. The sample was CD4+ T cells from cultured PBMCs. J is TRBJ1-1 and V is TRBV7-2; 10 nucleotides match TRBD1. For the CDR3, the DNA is TGTGCCAGCCGCCGGGACAGGGGGAACACTGAAGCTTTCTTT. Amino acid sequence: CASRRDRGNTEAFF.